This entry lists 29 T cell receptor beta chains sequenced from one sample in a study of CD8 T cells in ankylosing spondylitis. One entry per CDR3 protein, called by TCRdb with MiXCR from the 5' RACE reads. The sample includes approximately 39,000 distinct CDR3 sequences, approximately 9.9% seen only once; the top ten take 20% to 25%. The sequenced sample consisted of synovial fluid, either unsorted or a sorted T cell fraction (not recorded which). These receptors all come from a male donor with ankylosing spondylitis.

This sequence joins TRBV12-3 or TRBV12-4 and TRBJ2-1; 14 bases match TRBD2. The CDR3 loop spans 20 amino acids. V shed 4 bases, J shed 0 bases, and the junction held 11 bases outside the gene matches. CDR3 protein: CASSYRAGLAGDVSYNEQFF. The CDR3 nucleotides are TGTGCCAGCAGTTACCGAGCGGGACTAGCGGGAGATGTCTCCTACAATGAGCAGTTCTTC.

On this clonotype: A much larger clone is a single base away; this may be a read error. The rearrangement links TRBV18 to TRBJ2-1; no reliable D call. The CDR3 consists of 12 residues. The germline CDR1 and CDR2 sequences are KGHSH and LQKENI. The CDR3 DNA sequence: TGTGCCAACTCAATGGCCCTTAATGAGCAGTTCTTC. Its translation is CANSMALNEQFF.

This clonotype was recorded at least ten times. The chain combines TRBV11-2 with TRBJ2-7; the D is unclear. This CDR3 has 14 residues. With 5 bases removed from V and 0 bases from J, the gap between germline ends came to 11 bases. CDR1 is SGHAT and CDR2 is FQNNGV in the germline V gene. For the CDR3, the DNA is TGTGCCAGCAGCATAGGACGGAGCTCCTACGAGCAGTACTTC. Translation gives CASSIGRSSYEQYF. Full variable domain (outside the CDR3, taken from reference TRBV11-2 and TRBJ2-7): EAGVAQSPRYKIIEKRQSVAFWCNPISGHATLYWYQQILGQGPKLLIQFQNNGVVDDSQLPKDRFSAERLKGVDSTLKIQPAKLEDSAVYLCASSIGRSSYEQYFGPGTRLTVT.

J is TRBJ1-6 and V is TRBV4-2; D remains unclear. V was trimmed by 3 bases and J by 8 bases, leaving 14 bases between them. The CDR3 totals 15 residues. Looked up from germline, CDR1 is LGHNA and CDR2 is YNFKEQ. CDR3 in DNA: TGTGCCAGCAGCCACCCCGGGAATGGAGATTCACCCCTCCACTTT. Translated: CASSHPGNGDSPLHF.

This clonotype was detected many times. The rearrangement joins TRBV29-1 to TRBJ2-1; TRBD1 agrees at 9 bases. This CDR3 comprises 15 residues. The germline V gene has CDR1 SQVTM and CDR2 ANQGSEA. The junction had 10 bases not matched to a gene; V was cut back by 7 bases and J by 3 bases. CDR3: CSATTPGQGYNEQFF. CDR3 DNA: TGCAGCGCTACAACTCCGGGACAGGGCTACAATGAGCAGTTCTTC.

This clonotype was seen many times. V is TRBV10-2 and J is TRBJ1-4; TRBD1 aligns across 10 bases. The CDR3 is 15 amino acids. The V gene end was trimmed by 0 bases and the J gene end by 5 bases; junction bases not matched to a gene: 0. The germline gives CDR1 WSHSY, CDR2 SAAADI. CDR3 protein: CASSESGQGNEKLFF. DNA for the CDR3: TGCGCCAGCAGTGAGTCGGGACAGGGGAATGAAAAACTGTTTTTT.

This clonotype was counted many times. V and J are TRBV27 and TRBJ2-3, with D hard to call. CDR1 is MNHEY, CDR2 SMNVEV, per germline (reference sequence). The length of the CDR3 is 10 residues. Trimming pared 8 bases from V and 8 bases from J, leaving 8 bases between. The CDR3, as DNA: TGTGCCAGCGGCACTTTTACGCAGTATTTT. This translates into CASGTFTQYF.

This clonotype has a handful of counts. Likely a read error: the CDR3 ends without its conserved phenylalanine or tryptophan. The DNA is left out, because the CDR3 cannot be placed on it with certainty; the CDR3 is given as TCRdb lists it. CDR3 region: CASSLGLSGTPLM. V and J are TRBV7-2 and TRBJ2-3; no check of the table's D call, TRBD2, against the DNA was made. Germline V gene lookup returns CDR1 SGHTA and CDR2 FQGNSA. The CDR3 is 13 amino acids in total, end residues counted.

In this sample, this clonotype turned up a few times. The V call is TRBV29-1, the J call TRBJ2-5, with D unresolved. Germline CDR1 is SQVTM and CDR2 is ANQGSEA. V was cut by 2 bases and J by 2 bases, with 9 bases left in between. The CDR3 totals 13 residues. CDR3 in amino acids: CSVEFRAQETQYF. The CDR3 nucleotides are TGCAGCGTTGAATTCCGGGCTCAAGAGACCCAGTACTTC.

Comment on this clonotype: A much larger clone is a single base away; this may be a read error. The genes are TRBV5-6 and TRBJ2-1, with D possibly matching TRBD2 (6 bases). Germline V gene data show CDR1 as SGHDT and CDR2 as YYEEEE. The CDR3 runs to 14 residues. CDR3 DNA sequence: TGTGCCATCAGCTTGTCTTGGGGGAGGAATGAGCAGTTCTTC. It is translated as CAISLSWGRNEQFF.

This clonotype has only a few counts. The chain uses TRBV28 and TRBJ1-1; no clear D gene. With 10 bases removed from V and 4 bases from J, the gap between germline ends came to 16 bases. CDR1 MDHEN and CDR2 SYDVKM come from the germline V gene. This CDR3 region has 13 residues. The DNA for the CDR3 is TGTGCCACCGTTTTTGGACGGCTCACTGAAGCTTTCTTT. Translating it yields CATVFGRLTEAFF. The full variable domain, with the rest looked up from reference TRBV28 and TRBJ1-1, is DVKVTQSSRYLVKRTGEKVFLECVQDMDHENMFWYRQDPGLGLRLIYFSYDVKMKEKGDIPEGYSVSREKKERFSLILESASTNQTSMYLCATVFGRLTEAFFGQGTRLTVV.

The rearrangement links TRBV5-1 to TRBJ2-7; weak D call: TRBD1 (5 bases). The CDR3 consists of 15 residues. V gave up 0 bases and J gave up 0 bases, with 10 bases separating them. Germline CDR1 is SGHRS and CDR2 is YFSETQ. The CDR3 sequence is CASSLGVRGSYEQYF. The CDR3 nucleotides are TGCGCCAGCAGCTTGGGAGTAAGGGGCTCCTACGAGCAGTACTTC.

At least ten counts were recorded for this clonotype. The chain has TRBV7-2 and TRBJ2-1; 8 bases line up with TRBD2. The germline CDR1 and CDR2 sequences are SGHTA and FQGNSA. Trimming cost V 3 bases and J 6 bases; bases outside gene matches: 7. The CDR3 has 15 amino acids. CDR3 sequence reads: CASSFGRAGGNEQFF. The CDR3 DNA reads as TGTGCCAGCAGCTTCGGAAGGGCGGGAGGCAATGAGCAGTTCTTC.

The chain joins TRBV7-6 to TRBJ1-3; 8 nucleotides match TRBD1. V dropped 0 bases and J dropped 3; count of bases not matched to a gene: 7. CDR1 is SGHVS, CDR2 FNYEAQ, per germline. The CDR3 length is 17 residues. The CDR3 sequence is CASSLAPGTGFGNTIYF. The CDR3 coding sequence is TGTGCCAGCAGCTTAGCGCCCGGGACAGGATTTGGAAACACCATATATTTT.

This clonotype was detected ten times or more. The chain couples TRBV7-8 to TRBJ2-3, with D unresolved. Germline assignment: CDR1 SGHVS and CDR2 FQNEAQ. CDR3 length equals 15 residues. Trimming stripped 0 bases from V and 2 bases from J, with 9 bases between. CDR3 bases: TGTGCCAGCAGCTTAGCGCGGCAGTACACAGATACGCAGTATTTT. It encodes CASSLARQYTDTQYF.

This clonotype was recorded many times. V is TRBV5-6 and J is TRBJ2-1; either TRBD1 or TRBD2 may supply D (5 bases each). Germline CDR1 and CDR2: SGHDT and YYEEEE. CDR3 size: 13 residues. The ends were cut back, 4 bases at V and 8 bases at J, with 13 bases in the middle. CDR3 coding DNA: TGTGCCAGCAGCCCGGGGCTAGGGGATGAGCAGTTCTTC. Translated, it gives CASSPGLGDEQFF. The complete variable domain, with remaining parts taken from reference TRBV5-6 and TRBJ2-1, reads DAGVTQSPTHLIKTRGQQVTLRCSPKSGHDTVSWYQQALGQGPQFIFQYYEEEERQRGNFPDRFSGHQFPNYSSELNVNALLLGDSALYLCASSPGLGDEQFFGPGTRLTVL.

This clonotype came up many times. This rearrangement joins TRBV7-3 to TRBJ2-1; 9 nucleotides agree with TRBD2. J lost 7 bases, V lost 5 bases, and 3 bases had no gene match. Germline assignment: CDR1 SGHTA and CDR2 FQGTGA. CDR3 length equals 13 residues. The DNA for the CDR3 is TGTGCCAGCAGCGCGGGAGGGTTAAATGAGCAGTTCTTC. As protein: CASSAGGLNEQFF.

V usage is TRBV9 and J usage is TRBJ2-7; D remains ambiguous. V was pared by 4 bases and J by 5 bases, with 13 bases between. The germline gives CDR1 SGDLS, CDR2 YYNGEE. CDR3 length: 13 amino acids. CDR3 bases: TGTGCCAGCAGCCGTAGCCACGAAGACGAGCAGTACTTC. Translation: CASSRSHEDEQYF. Full variable domain (outside the CDR3, taken from reference TRBV9 and TRBJ2-7): DSGVTQTPKHLITATGQRVTLRCSPRSGDLSVYWYQQSLDQGLQFLIQYYNGEERAKGNILERFSAQQFPDLHSELNLSSLELGDSALYFCASSRSHEDEQYFGPGTRLTVT.

This clonotype was seen more than once but under ten times. The genes are TRBV7-9 and TRBJ2-4; TRBD1 aligns across 9 bases. CDR1 SEHNR and CDR2 FQNEAQ come from the germline V gene (reference sequence). Unmatched junction bases numbered 7, after V lost 4 bases and J lost 6 bases. The CDR3 is 15 amino acids. CDR3 DNA sequence: TGTGCCAGCAGCTCCCCCGGGACAGGGAGAAACATTCAGTACTTC. Protein product: CASSSPGTGRNIQYF.

This clonotype was detected only a few times. The chain employs TRBV5-1 and TRBJ2-7; 15 positions match TRBD2. The J segment lost 6 bases and the V segment lost 0 bases, leaving 1 base of the junction unmatched. The CDR3 extends over 15 amino acids. CDR1 is SGHRS and CDR2 is YFSETQ in the germline V gene. The CDR3 region is CASSLGTSGRAEQYF. Written as DNA, the CDR3 is TGCGCCAGCAGCTTGGGGACTAGCGGGAGGGCCGAGCAGTACTTC.

Ten or more counts support this clonotype. The chain couples TRBV10-3 to TRBJ2-3, with D possibly TRBD1 on 6 matching bases. Germline values: CDR1 ENHRY, CDR2 SYGVKD. The CDR3 consists of 15 residues. The V gene lost 4 bases and the J gene lost 0 bases, with 11 bases spanning the gap. The DNA of the CDR3 is TGTGCCATCAGTGTGTATGGACAGAGCACAGATACGCAGTATTTT. As protein: CAISVYGQSTDTQYF.

The chain has TRBV27 and TRBJ2-2; tentatively, D is TRBD1 (6 bases). Germline assignment: CDR1 MNHEY and CDR2 SMNVEV (reference sequence). Trimming removed 5 bases from V and 1 base from J, with 8 bases in between. CDR3 length equals 14 residues. The CDR3 region has the DNA TGTGCCAGCAGTCCGACAGGGAACACCGGGGAGCTGTTTTTT. Translating gives CASSPTGNTGELFF.

This sequence joins TRBV4-3 and TRBJ2-6; D remains unclear. Germline V lookup: CDR1 LGHNA, CDR2 YSLEER. Trimming removed 1 base from V and 3 bases from J, with 13 bases in between. The CDR3 extends over 17 amino acids. CDR3 region: CASSQGARTLGANVLTF. CDR3 coding DNA: TGCGCCAGCAGCCAAGGGGCCAGGACGCTTGGGGCCAACGTCCTGACTTTC.

This clonotype was found a few times. This chain uses TRBV10-3 with TRBJ2-1; 8 bases align to TRBD2. Germline loops: CDR1 ENHRY, CDR2 SYGVKD. Trimming took 3 bases from V and 5 from J; bases not matched to a gene: 9. This CDR3 is built from 16 residues. This CDR3 reads CAISDPGTSFHNEQFF. The CDR3 DNA reads as TGTGCCATCAGTGACCCCGGGACTAGTTTCCACAATGAGCAGTTCTTC.

V gene TRBV14 combines with J gene TRBJ1-1; D gene unclear. This CDR3 is built from 12 residues. Germline values: CDR1 SGHDN, CDR2 FVKESK. V lost 0 bases and J 1 base, leaving 0 bases between the germline ends. Here the CDR3 DNA reads TGTGCCAGCAGCCAAGAGAACACTGAAGCTTTCTTT. Translating it yields CASSQENTEAFF.

This clonotype is large in the sample. The V gene is TRBV7-3, the J gene TRBJ2-3, with 7 nucleotides matching TRBD1. Germline CDR1 SGHTA, CDR2 FQGTGA. Trimming took 2 bases from V and 5 from J; bases not matched to a gene: 4. The CDR3 is made up of 14 amino acids. In DNA form, the CDR3 reads TGTGCCAGCAGCTTACAAGGGGGCCAAGATACGCAGTATTTT. Protein sequence: CASSLQGGQDTQYF.

The chain recombines TRBV11-1 with TRBJ2-3; D gene uncertain. The V gene lost 4 bases and the J gene lost 8 bases, with 4 bases spanning the gap. The CDR3 covers 10 residues. Germline CDR1 and CDR2: SGHAT and FQDESV (reference sequence). CDR3 in DNA: TGTGCCAGCAGCTCGGGTACGCAGTATTTT. Translating gives CASSSGTQYF.

Turning to this clonotype: At one of its ends the junction is not consistent with the germline gene, which may arise from a read error. The J gene is TRBJ2-1, the V gene TRBV5-5, with a possible D match to TRBD2 (5 bases). CDR3 length: 14 residues. Germline assignment: CDR1 SGHKS and CDR2 YYEKEE (reference sequence). The CDR3 sequence is CAGSTSSSYNEQFF. The CDR3 nucleotides are TGTGCCGGCAGTACTAGTAGCTCCTACAATGAGCAGTTCTTC.

The rearrangement joins TRBV7-3 to TRBJ2-1; D is undetermined. V gave up 4 bases and J gave up 8 bases, with 9 bases separating them. The CDR3 has 12 amino acids. The germline CDR1 and CDR2 sequences are SGHTA and FQGTGA. The CDR3 nucleotides are TGTGCCAGCAGCTCCACAGATCATGAGCAGTTCTTC. Its protein product is CASSSTDHEQFF.